Below are 28 T cell receptor beta chains sequenced from a single sample in a study of T cell responses to AZD1222 COVID-19 vaccine (dated by TCRdb to 2020 to 2022). The time point label here, explained by the study, means: about 28 days (+/-7) after the second vaccine dose. The method behind the library was the immunoSEQ multiplex PCR assay. TCRdb's version of the immuneACCESS table is confined to in-frame rearrangements and falls short of the full clone set. An unresolved V gene accounts for under half of the shortfall where checked; the remainder is of unknown origin. For this sample the table gives 150,000 to 200,000 clones, of which roughly 88% were detected only once. Around 10% of the sample lies in the top ten. This sample comprised peripheral blood, obtained 28 days after the second AZD1222 dose. The source is an adult who received the AZD1222 COVID-19 vaccine.

In DNA form, the CDR3 reads TGTGCCAGCAGACCCGTCAGTTTAGGCTACACCTTC. Residues: CASRPVSLGYTF. The chain links TRBV13 to TRBJ1-2; D gene uncertain. The CDR3 consists of 12 residues. Germline V gene lookup returns CDR1 PRHDT and CDR2 FYEKMQ (reference sequence). V was shortened by 6 bases and J by 8 bases, with 13 bases between the two germline ends.

This chain links TRBV6-5 with TRBJ1-5; D is perhaps TRBD1 (6 bases). V shed 6 bases and J shed 4 bases, with 7 bases lying between them. Germline CDR1 MNHEY, CDR2 SVGAGI. The CDR3 spans 12 residues. Here the CDR3 DNA reads TGTGCCAGCAGCAGGGGAAATCAGCCCCAGCATTTT. It codes for CASSRGNQPQHF.

V gene TRBV6-5 combines with J gene TRBJ2-7, with D uncertain. V lost 1 base, J lost 1 base, and 8 bases lay in between. In germline, CDR1 is MNHEY, CDR2 SVGAGI. The CDR3 extends over 14 amino acids. The CDR3 reads CASSYFGRSYEQYF. As DNA, the CDR3 is TGTGCCAGCAGTTACTTCGGCAGGTCCTACGAGCAGTACTTC.

The chain is built from TRBV5-1 and TRBJ2-5; possible D gene TRBD2, 6 bases. Trimming stripped 5 bases from V and 0 bases from J, with 11 bases between. The CDR3 contains 14 residues. Germline loops: CDR1 SGHRS, CDR2 YFSETQ. CDR3: CASRSGTHQETQYF. The CDR3 DNA follows: TGCGCCAGCAGGTCCGGGACTCACCAAGAGACCCAGTACTTC.

The V call is TRBV21-1, the J call TRBJ2-1; the table's D call, TRBD2, has no DNA check behind it. TRBV21-1 is reported as a pseudogene. The CDR3 has 11 residues. The CDR3 loop is CASSIPGLEFF. The CDR3, as DNA: TGTGCCAGCAGCATTCCGGGACTGGAGTTCTTC.

The V and J genes are TRBV10-3 and TRBJ2-5; 7 positions match TRBD1. After removal of 7 bases from V and 2 bases from J, the junction contained 4 bases not matched to a gene. This CDR3 comprises 13 residues. Germline-derived CDR1 and CDR2 are ENHRY and SYGVKD. The CDR3 sequence is CAITEGAQETQYF. CDR3 sequence (DNA): TGTGCCATCACCGAGGGGGCACAAGAGACCCAGTACTTC.

This clone was counted between two and nine times. The V and J genes are TRBV5-1 and TRBJ1-5; no clear D. Germline CDR1 SGHRS, CDR2 YFSETQ. This CDR3 is 15 amino acids long. V was clipped by 8 bases and J by 0 bases, with 15 bases between them. The CDR3 coding sequence is TGCGCCAGGGTAGATGTGGCGGTTAGCAATCAGCCCCAGCATTTT. Translating gives CARVDVAVSNQPQHF.

The rearrangement uses TRBV6-5 and TRBJ2-1; 10 bases match TRBD1. The V gene end was trimmed by 6 bases and the J gene end by 6 bases; junction bases not matched to a gene: 5. CDR3 length equals 14 residues. Germline CDR1 reads MNHEY; CDR2 reads SVGAGI. This CDR3 is CASRGTGVGNEQFF. CDR3 nucleotides: TGTGCCAGCAGAGGGACAGGGGTTGGCAATGAGCAGTTCTTC.

The V and J genes are TRBV7-3 and TRBJ2-1; D is perhaps TRBD2 (5 bases). V shed 5 bases and J shed 7 bases, with 15 bases lying between them. Germline assignment: CDR1 SGHTA and CDR2 FQGTGA. The CDR3 loop spans 14 amino acids. CDR3 loop: CASSPRLSGNEQFF. CDR3 DNA sequence: TGTGCCAGCAGCCCCCGCCTGTCGGGAAATGAGCAGTTCTTC.

This clone was observed a single time. The V call is TRBV3-1 (or the pseudogene TRBV3-2), the J call TRBJ2-5; weak D call: TRBD2 (6 bases). Between the trimmed V and J ends, which lost 0 bases and 5 bases, there was a span of 7 bases. CDR1 and CDR2 from the germline V gene are LGHDT and YNNKEL (reference sequence). The CDR3 consists of 13 residues. CDR3 DNA sequence: TGTGCCAGCAGCCAAGAGGGGAGGGAGACCCAGTACTTC. It is translated as CASSQEGRETQYF.

V and J are TRBV5-1 and TRBJ2-1; 9 bases fit TRBD2. The CDR3 extends over 14 amino acids. V was pared by 4 bases and J by 4 bases, with 3 bases of the junction left unmatched. Per germline, CDR1 SGHRS and CDR2 YFSETQ. CDR3 sequence (DNA): TGCGCCAGCAGCCTAGCGGGGCGGTACAATGAGCAGTTCTTC. Protein product: CASSLAGRYNEQFF.

This clone was recorded once. The chain carries TRBV3-1 (or the pseudogene TRBV3-2) and TRBJ1-3; D ambiguous. Trimming cost V 4 bases and J 0 bases, with 16 bases left between them. The CDR3 runs 17 residues. Germline V gene lookup returns CDR1 LGHDT and CDR2 YNNKEL (reference sequence). The CDR3 DNA reads as TGTGCCAGCAGCCGTCCCGGGGTAGGGAGCTCTGGAAACACCATATATTTT. Amino acids: CASSRPGVGSSGNTIYF.

This clone has a single count. J is TRBJ2-2 and V is TRBV7-3; unclear D gene. Germline V CDR1 and CDR2: SGHTA, FQGTGA. Trimming stripped 5 bases from V and 0 bases from J, with 7 bases between. There are 14 residues in the CDR3. CDR3 sequence (DNA): TGTGCCAGCAGCCCCCTTTCGAACACCGGGGAGCTGTTTTTT. It encodes CASSPLSNTGELFF.

The chain is built from TRBV5-6 and TRBJ2-1; D unclear. Germline V gives CDR1 SGHDT, CDR2 YYEEEE. There are 17 residues in the CDR3. The V end was cut by 2 bases, the J end by 2 bases, with 17 bases between. The CDR3 is CASSFPDFPDPYNEQFF. CDR3 bases: TGTGCCAGCAGCTTTCCCGATTTCCCGGATCCCTACAATGAGCAGTTCTTC.

V and J are TRBV28 and TRBJ2-7, with TRBD1 as a possible D gene (5 bases). The V gene's germline CDR1 is MDHEN and CDR2 SYDVKM. V lost 2 bases and J lost 5, with 7 bases in between. This CDR3 is built from 12 residues. The CDR3 DNA follows: TGTGCCAGCAGTTTACTCAGGGACGAGCAGTACTTC. Encoded protein: CASSLLRDEQYF.

The chain links TRBV7-3 to TRBJ2-5, with a possible D match to TRBD1 (6 bases). CDR3 length: 12 residues. Per germline, CDR1 SGHTA and CDR2 FQGTGA. V lost 5 bases and J lost 6, with 10 bases in between. The CDR3 protein is CASSEDRKTQYF. CDR3 DNA sequence: TGTGCCAGCAGCGAGGACAGAAAGACCCAGTACTTC.

This rearrangement joins TRBV5-1 to TRBJ1-4; no firm D call. There are 16 residues in the CDR3. CDR1 and CDR2 (germline): SGHRS, YFSETQ. V was clipped by 0 bases and J by 3 bases, with 12 bases between them. CDR3 loop: CASSLEINGANEKLFF. The CDR3 DNA is TGCGCCAGCAGCTTGGAGATAAACGGGGCTAATGAAAAACTGTTTTTT.

This clone was counted only a few times. For the CDR3, the DNA is TGTGCCAGCAGCTATAGGCCGAATCAGCCCCAGCATTTT. This encodes CASSYRPNQPQHF. The chain is built from TRBV7-2 and TRBJ1-5; D not certain. The germline V gene has CDR1 SGHTA and CDR2 FQGNSA. With 4 bases removed from V and 4 bases from J, the gap between germline ends came to 8 bases. CDR3 size: 13 residues.

The V gene is TRBV10-3, the J gene TRBJ1-2; D unresolved. The germline V and J ends were trimmed by 0 bases and 4 bases, with 9 bases remaining between them. Looked up from germline, CDR1 is ENHRY and CDR2 is SYGVKD. The CDR3 has 14 amino acids. CDR3 in amino acids: CAISESRSAYGYTF. CDR3 nucleotide sequence: TGTGCCATCAGTGAGTCCCGATCTGCCTATGGCTACACCTTC.

This chain links TRBV19 with TRBJ1-1; 8 nucleotides align to TRBD1. CDR1 and CDR2 (germline): LNHDA, SQIVND (reference sequence). The J segment lost 1 base and the V segment lost 5 bases, leaving 12 bases of the junction unmatched. The CDR3 sequence is 17 residues long. CDR3 sequence reads: CASSALRDRSWNTEAFF. The CDR3 nucleotides read TGTGCCAGTAGTGCCCTCCGGGACAGGTCCTGGAACACTGAAGCTTTCTTT.

The chain couples TRBV5-1 to TRBJ1-1; D might be TRBD1 (6 bases). Germline CDR1 is SGHRS and CDR2 is YFSETQ. The length of the CDR3 is 13 residues. Trimming cost V 1 base and J 9 bases, with 13 bases left between them. The CDR3 reads CASSLTGQPKAFF. CDR3 nucleotides: TGCGCCAGCAGCTTGACCGGACAGCCAAAAGCTTTCTTT.

A single count supports this clone. The chain links TRBV2 to TRBJ1-1; 7 bases are a match to TRBD1. The V gene's germline CDR1 is SNHLY and CDR2 FYNNEI. Trimming at V came to 5 bases and at J to 0 bases, leaving 3 bases not matched to a gene. The CDR3 contains 14 residues. In nucleotides, the CDR3 is TGTGCCAGCAGTCGACAGGGTATGAACACTGAAGCTTTCTTT. It is translated as CASSRQGMNTEAFF.

This clone has only a few counts. This sequence joins TRBV30 and TRBJ1-1; D unresolved. Germline CDR1 is GTSNPN and CDR2 is SVGIG (reference sequence). The CDR3 totals 10 residues. V lost 2 bases, J lost 6 bases, and 4 bases lay in between. The CDR3 DNA is TGTGCCTGGAGTAGGTCTGAAGCTTTCTTT. It specifies CAWSRSEAFF. Full variable domain (rest looked up from reference TRBV30 and TRBJ1-1): SQTIHQWPATLVQPVGSPLSLECTVEGTSNPNLYWYRQAAGRGLQLLFYSVGIGQISSEVPQNLSASRPQDRQFILSSKKLLLSDSGFYLCAWSRSEAFFGQGTRLTVV.

The chain links TRBV10-3 to TRBJ1-1; TRBD1 matches at 9 bases. CDR3 length: 13 amino acids. Germline V gives CDR1 ENHRY, CDR2 SYGVKD. J lost 3 bases, V lost 6 bases, and 2 bases had no gene match. This chain's CDR3 is CAISTGGDTEAFF. In DNA form, the CDR3 reads TGTGCCATCAGCACAGGGGGCGACACTGAAGCTTTCTTT.

This clone was seen only once. This rearrangement joins TRBV7-9 to TRBJ1-2, with a possible D match to TRBD1 (6 bases). From germline, CDR1 is SEHNR and CDR2 FQNEAQ (reference sequence). This CDR3 comprises 15 residues. Trimming cost V 1 base and J 8 bases, with 17 bases left between them. CDR3 residues: CASSLVAGGEGGYTF. DNA of the CDR3: TGTGCCAGCAGCTTAGTAGCCGGGGGCGAAGGCGGCTACACCTTC.

The V call is TRBV6-5, the J call TRBJ2-5; D might be TRBD1 (6 bases). This CDR3 contains 12 residues. Trimming took off 6 bases at V and 2 bases at J, with 7 bases between the two ends. CDR1 is MNHEY, CDR2 SVGAGI, per germline. The chain's CDR3 is CASRDRQETQYF. As DNA, the CDR3 is TGTGCCAGCAGGGACAGACAAGAGACCCAGTACTTC.

The genes are TRBV11-2 and TRBJ1-2, with no clear D. Germline CDR1 is SGHAT and CDR2 is FQNNGV. CDR3 length: 16 residues. The ends were cut back, 2 bases at V and 6 bases at J, with 19 bases in the middle. CDR3 sequence: CASSLSRQFLSNGYTF. Written as DNA, the CDR3 is TGTGCCAGCAGCTTATCTAGGCAGTTCCTCTCAAATGGCTACACCTTC.

V is TRBV27 and J is TRBJ2-3; D is possibly TRBD2 (5 bases). V gave up 6 bases and J gave up 7 bases, with 14 bases separating them. The CDR3 is 13 amino acids. The germline V gene encodes CDR1 MNHEY and CDR2 SMNVEV (reference sequence). This chain's CDR3 is CASSPGIINTQYF. In DNA, the CDR3 is TGTGCCAGCAGCCCCGGGATAATAAATACGCAGTATTTT.